This T cell receptor beta chain appears in the sequencing data of a study of blood T cell repertoires in COVID-19 (dated by TCRdb to the early 2020s). Regarding the complete study: The collaborator samples originated in the United States, Italy and Spain and spanned the acute and convalescent phases of COVID-19. The dataset comprised deeply sampled blood TCRbeta repertoires from subjects exposed to, actively infected with, or recovered from COVID-19. The sample metadata nearly always contained a de-identified subject ID, COVID-19 status, age in years and sex. Where available, HLA class I and class II types were obtained from metadata supplied by the sample provider rather than from assay-based typing. The repertoires were released in a freely available public database intended as a resource for research on the immune response to SARS-CoV-2. The prospective study material was composed of cDNA or gDNA derived from T cells, B-cell-depleted T cells, or PBMCs. Samples were obtained from the ongoing ImmuneRACE study (first 160 participants) and from 1,254 subjects provided by 6 global collaborators. Study-level results and caveats: The amount of clinical and demographic metadata varied by source and participant and was provided uncurated.

The CDR3 spans 15 residues, from the cysteine through the phenylalanine. Just the 45-base CDR3 DNA is kept, in frame starting at base 1. V is cut back by 5 bases and J by 6 bases, with 4 bases in the junction unmatched. Per the germline V gene, SGHVS is the CDR1 and FQNEAQ is the CDR2. In the case of this clone: Its cognate antigen has yet to be identified. Nothing much larger sits one base from this clone, and base qualities are not available.

TCRbeta CDR3 regions were amplified from genomic DNA using the immunoSEQ Assay, a bias-controlled multiplex PCR. Regarding the original processing steps: Within the assay, amplification of reference gene primers was used to estimate how many nucleated cells each sample contained. To quantify the absolute abundance of each unique TCRbeta CDR3 rearrangement, sequence reads were collapsed and filtered. For each sample, productive Simpson clonality was calculated by taking the square root of Simpson's diversity index across productive rearrangements. TCRdb's version of the immuneACCESS table is confined to in-frame rearrangements and falls short of the full clone set. An unresolved V gene accounts for under half of the shortfall where checked; the remainder is of unknown origin. V and J calls and clone size are those listed in that table; D and trimming were worked out from the DNA. The sample table records 110,000 or so clones; roughly 85% of these occur just once. Jointly, the top ten make up about 18% of the sample.

Collaborating institutions collected whole blood in K2EDTA tubes following their own protocols. For TCRbeta analysis, collaborator samples were shipped as frozen whole blood, as isolated PBMCs, or as DNA extracted from either sample type. Sequenced: peripheral blood. The chain was built from TRBV7-8 and TRBJ2-1; the central 13 bases match TRBD2. The origin of this receptor is a woman aged 60-75 years with acute or convalescent COVID-19. At the DNA level, the sequence is TGTGCCAGCAGCCAGACTAGCGGGGGGTTCAATGAGCAGTTCTTC. It translates as CASSQTSGGFNEQFF.